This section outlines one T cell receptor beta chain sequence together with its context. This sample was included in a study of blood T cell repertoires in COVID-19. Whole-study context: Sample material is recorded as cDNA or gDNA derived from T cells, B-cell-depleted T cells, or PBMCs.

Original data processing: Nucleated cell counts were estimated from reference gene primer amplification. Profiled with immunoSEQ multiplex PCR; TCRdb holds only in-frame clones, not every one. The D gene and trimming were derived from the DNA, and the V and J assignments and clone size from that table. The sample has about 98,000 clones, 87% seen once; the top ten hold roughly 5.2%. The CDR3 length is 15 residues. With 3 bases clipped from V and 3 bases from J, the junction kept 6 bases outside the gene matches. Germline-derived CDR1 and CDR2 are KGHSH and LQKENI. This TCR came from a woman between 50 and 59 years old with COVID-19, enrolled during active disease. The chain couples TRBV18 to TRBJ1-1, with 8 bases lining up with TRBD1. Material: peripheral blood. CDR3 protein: CASSPPGQADTEAFF. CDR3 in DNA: TGTGCCAGCTCACCGCCGGGACAGGCAGACACTGAAGCTTTCTTT.